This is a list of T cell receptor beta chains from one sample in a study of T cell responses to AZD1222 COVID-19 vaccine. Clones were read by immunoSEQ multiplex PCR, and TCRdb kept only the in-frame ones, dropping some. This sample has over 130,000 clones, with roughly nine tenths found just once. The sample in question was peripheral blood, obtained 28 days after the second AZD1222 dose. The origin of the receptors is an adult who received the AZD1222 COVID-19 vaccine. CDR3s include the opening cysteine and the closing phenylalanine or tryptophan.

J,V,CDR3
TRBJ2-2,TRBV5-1,CASSLEGQGDTGELFF
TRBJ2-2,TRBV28,CASSLYAGNTGELFF
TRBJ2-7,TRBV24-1,CATSDAGLAQSSYEQYF
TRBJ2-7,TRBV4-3,CASSHGVAKGTGPSYEQYF
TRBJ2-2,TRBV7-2,CASSLVRTGTGELFF
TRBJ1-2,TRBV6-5,CASSYSTGGYGYTF
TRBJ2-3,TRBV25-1,CASSLGHRESDTQYF
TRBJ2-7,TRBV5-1,CASSLERGSDEQYF
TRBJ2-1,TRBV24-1,CATSAPLAGVNEQFF
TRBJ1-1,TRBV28,CASSLYRVSTEAFF
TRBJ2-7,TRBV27,CASSKRLGGPGEQYF
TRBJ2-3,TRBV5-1,CASSFILDSSTDTQYF
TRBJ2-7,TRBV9,CASSGTGTGGYEQYF
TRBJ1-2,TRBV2,CASSEETGAGYTF
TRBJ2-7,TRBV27,CASSEQGPASEQYF
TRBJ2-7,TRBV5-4,CASSPFQPGGHQYF
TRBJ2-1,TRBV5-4,CASSSISGSYNEQFF
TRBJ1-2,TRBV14,CASSQALDSLTNYGYTF
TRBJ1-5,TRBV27,CASSLGGQYNQPQHF
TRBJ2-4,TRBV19,CASSPTAGVGGWENIQYF
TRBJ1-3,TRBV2,CASSWASGNTIYF
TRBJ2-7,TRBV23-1,CASSQSWGAGSYEQYF
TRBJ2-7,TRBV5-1,CASSLVAGSGYEQYF
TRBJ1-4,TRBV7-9,CASSFGTGPGEKLFF
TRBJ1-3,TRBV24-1,CATSDPTKSGNTIYF
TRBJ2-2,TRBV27,CASSLSPGLSGELFF
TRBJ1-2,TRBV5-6,CASSLYLGPRELTNYGYTF
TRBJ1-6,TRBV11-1,CASSAPTDWGSPLHF
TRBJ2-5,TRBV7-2,CASSLAGAETQYF
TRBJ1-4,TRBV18,CASSPRDAVGYEKLFF
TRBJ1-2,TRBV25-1,CASVARGGDYGYTF
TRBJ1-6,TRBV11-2,CASSSSSYNSPLHF
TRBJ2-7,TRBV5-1,CASSSSTGAAYEQYF
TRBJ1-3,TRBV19,CASTPGWAFGSSGNTIYF
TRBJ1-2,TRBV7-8,CASSVYGYTF
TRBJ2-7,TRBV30,CAWTPANRWEQYF
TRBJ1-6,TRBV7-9,CASSLDLSPLHF
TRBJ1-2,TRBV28,CASAIWGYGYTF
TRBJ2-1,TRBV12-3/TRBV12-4,CASSPTRGVYQFF
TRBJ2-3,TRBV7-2,CASSTRASGRRTDTQYF
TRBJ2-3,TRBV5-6,CASSLRVQTTDTQYF
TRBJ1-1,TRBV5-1,CASLPRGRAFLPGTEAFF
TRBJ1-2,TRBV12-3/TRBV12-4,CASSLGSYGYTF
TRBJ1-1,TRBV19,CASSILWSQAMNTEAFF
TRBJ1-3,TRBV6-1,CASSEGAVVSGNTIYF
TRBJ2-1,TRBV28,CASSLGLAGGTYNEQFF
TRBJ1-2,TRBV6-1,CASSEAERSTRGYTF
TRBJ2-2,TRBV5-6,CASSPVPGGTTGELFF
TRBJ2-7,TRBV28,CASRGYEQYF
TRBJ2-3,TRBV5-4,CASSLSGGSDTQYF
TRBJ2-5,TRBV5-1,CASNQGGFQETQYF
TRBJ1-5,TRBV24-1,CATSDLLSNQPQHF